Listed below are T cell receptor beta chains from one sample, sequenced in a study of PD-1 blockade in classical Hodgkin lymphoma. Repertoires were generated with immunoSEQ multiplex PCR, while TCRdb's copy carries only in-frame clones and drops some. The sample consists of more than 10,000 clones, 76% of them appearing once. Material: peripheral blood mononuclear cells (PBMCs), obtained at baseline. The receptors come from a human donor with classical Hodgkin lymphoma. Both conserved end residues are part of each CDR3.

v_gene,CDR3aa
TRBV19,CASSIGGQSTATNEKLFF
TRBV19,CASSTSARGIQVEQFF
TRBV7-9,CASTPYNEQFF
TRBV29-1,CSVDGLAGEETQYF
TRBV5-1,CASSQGHSTGELFF
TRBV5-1,CASSPMLSGRADTQYF
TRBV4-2,CASSQDWGLIQPQHF
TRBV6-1,CASSVNSAYGYTF
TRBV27,CASSELSSGVYEQYF
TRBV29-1,CSGRKLGTGELFF
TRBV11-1,CASSPRGETYGYTF
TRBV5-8,CASSLVRQNNEQFF
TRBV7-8,CASSLVAGYGYTF
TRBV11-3,CASSLNSVNEQFF
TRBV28,CASSRETGTHEQYF
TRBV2,CASSERGLAGRFYEQYF
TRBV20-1,CSPKKREQFF
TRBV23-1,CASSQSWGDSGNQPQHF
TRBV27,CASSFYRGAYNEQFF
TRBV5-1,CASRPDGTSTDTQYF
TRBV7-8,CASSRTSFSSYNEQFF
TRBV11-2,CASSLLAGGPLEQYF
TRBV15,CATSREIGTLRQGTDTQYF
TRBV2,CASSLTNRYEQYF
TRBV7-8,CASSARTGANTEAFF
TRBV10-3,CAISESGGSSQPQHF
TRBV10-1,CASSALGTSGVGELFF
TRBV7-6,CASSLEGGSGANVLTF
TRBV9,CASSVGLADPTQYF
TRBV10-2,CASMRGPYQPQHF
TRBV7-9,CASSLGGGTEAFF
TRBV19,CASSNPSWQDGIEKLFF